The rows below give T cell receptor beta chains drawn from one sample of a study of regulatory T cells in long-lasting Graves disease. TCRdb ran MiXCR on the multiplex PCR reads and lists one entry per CDR3 protein. Here the sample spans roughly 300,000 distinct CDR3 sequences, roughly a fifth being singletons. The input for sequencing was peripheral blood mononuclear cells (PBMCs), taken when the disease was refractory, from a patient treated with antithyroid drugs. These receptors were collected from a female donor with Graves disease. Each CDR3 is given with its conserved first and last residue. D genes are given only for firm matches. Some rows have no size entry. The others give once, few or many, or a class for an expanded clone.

J gene: TRBJ1-5
clone size: many
D gene: TRBD1
V gene: TRBV6-1
CDR3 protein: CATKDRGYNQPQHF

J gene: TRBJ1-1
clone size: many
D gene: NA
V gene: TRBV5-1
CDR3 protein: CASSLASGSNTEAFF

J gene: TRBJ2-4
clone size: NA
D gene: NA
V gene: TRBV2
CDR3 protein: CASRQAIAKNIQYF

J gene: TRBJ2-7
clone size: few
D gene: NA
V gene: TRBV28
CDR3 protein: CASTRQFPGDEQYF

J gene: TRBJ2-2
clone size: many
D gene: NA
V gene: TRBV29-1
CDR3 protein: CSGGQTAGELFF

J gene: TRBJ2-7
clone size: NA
D gene: NA
V gene: TRBV4-1
CDR3 protein: CASSYSPEGDYEQYF

J gene: TRBJ2-7
clone size: many
D gene: TRBD2
V gene: TRBV10-1
CDR3 protein: CASSEYVAGGPYEQYF

J gene: TRBJ2-7
clone size: many
D gene: TRBD1
V gene: TRBV12-3/TRBV12-4
CDR3 protein: CASRMDRKDYEQYF

J gene: TRBJ1-1
clone size: NA
D gene: NA
V gene: TRBV7-9
CDR3 protein: CASSSGWRGKAFF

J gene: TRBJ2-7
clone size: NA
D gene: NA
V gene: TRBV7-6
CDR3 protein: CASSPSPGPSSYEQYF

J gene: TRBJ1-1
clone size: many
D gene: NA
V gene: TRBV6-1
CDR3 protein: CASSTLNTEAFF

J gene: TRBJ2-7
clone size: many
D gene: NA
V gene: TRBV7-2
CDR3 protein: CASSRQGVGAYEQYF

J gene: TRBJ1-6
clone size: few
D gene: NA
V gene: TRBV7-8
CDR3 protein: CASSLEDPLPLHF

J gene: TRBJ2-7
clone size: many
D gene: NA
V gene: TRBV18
CDR3 protein: CASSPFLGEQYF

J gene: TRBJ2-5
clone size: many
D gene: NA
V gene: TRBV20-1
CDR3 protein: CSARGRETQYF

J gene: TRBJ2-2
clone size: NA
D gene: NA
V gene: TRBV30
CDR3 protein: CAWRSDGTGELFF

J gene: TRBJ2-3
clone size: NA
D gene: NA
V gene: TRBV5-1
CDR3 protein: CASSSVEAITDTQYF

J gene: TRBJ2-5
clone size: many
D gene: NA
V gene: TRBV20-1
CDR3 protein: CSANSYREGETQYF

J gene: TRBJ2-2
clone size: few
D gene: TRBD1
V gene: TRBV24-1
CDR3 protein: CAAETTGQGGTGELFF